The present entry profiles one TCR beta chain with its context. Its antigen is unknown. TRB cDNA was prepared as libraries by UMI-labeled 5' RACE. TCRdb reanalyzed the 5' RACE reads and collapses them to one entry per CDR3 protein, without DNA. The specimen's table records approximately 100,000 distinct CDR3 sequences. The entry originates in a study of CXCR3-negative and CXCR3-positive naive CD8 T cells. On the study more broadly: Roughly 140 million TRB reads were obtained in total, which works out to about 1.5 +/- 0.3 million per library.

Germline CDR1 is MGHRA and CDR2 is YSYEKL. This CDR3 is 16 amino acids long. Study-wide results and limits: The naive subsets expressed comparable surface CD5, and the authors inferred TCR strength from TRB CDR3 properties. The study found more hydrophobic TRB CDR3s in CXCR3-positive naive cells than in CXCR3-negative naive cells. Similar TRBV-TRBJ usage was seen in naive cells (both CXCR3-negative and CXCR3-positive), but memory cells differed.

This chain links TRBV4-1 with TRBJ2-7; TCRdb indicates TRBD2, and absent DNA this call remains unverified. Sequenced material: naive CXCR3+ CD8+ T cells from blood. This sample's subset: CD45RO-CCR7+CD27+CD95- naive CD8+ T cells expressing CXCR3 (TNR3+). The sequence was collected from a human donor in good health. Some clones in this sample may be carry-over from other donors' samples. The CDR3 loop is CASSPIPASDLYEQYF.